This TCR beta chain was captured in a study of T cells in Graves' hyperthyroidism and ophthalmopathy. Study outcomes and limitations: The majority of expanded thyroid clonotypes above 0.001 also appeared in blood.

This CDR3 comprises 14 residues. V was clipped by 8 bases and J by 2 bases, with 15 bases between them. Germline CDR1 and CDR2: MNHNS and SASEGT. Template material for amplifying TCR beta CDR3 regions consisted of RNA transcripts. HTBI primers were the set used in a first-round RT-PCR of the TCR CDR3. From the multiplex PCR reads, TCRdb called clonotypes with MiXCR, one entry per CDR3 protein. The data contain a few hundred thousand distinct CDR3 sequences, roughly a sixth of them singletons. The sample holds a few counts of this clonotype. Its antigen is undetermined. Uncontrolled infection, other autoimmune disease, pregnancy or lactation barred patients from enrollment. Clinical symptoms, serum thyroxine, TRAb, thyroid ultrasound and orbital computed tomography informed diagnoses. The PBMCs were taken from around 10 ml of fresh peripheral blood.

This clonotype was sampled from a woman aged 18-30 years with Graves' ophthalmopathy. The sequenced sample was blood. The rearrangement joins TRBV6-1 to TRBJ1-2; D uncertain. CDR3 in amino acids: CASGPLGRNYGYTF. The DNA for the CDR3 is TGTGCCAGCGGCCCCCTGGGTCGGAACTATGGCTACACCTTC.